Each of the 30 T cell receptor beta chains below was sequenced from the same sample in a study of early T cells in non-severe SARS-CoV-2 infection. TCRdb re-called the 5' RACE reads through MiXCR, storing one row per CDR3 protein. Counted here are about 58,000 distinct CDR3 sequences, roughly 12% occurring once; the ten biggest clones make up roughly a tenth. The source material was whole blood. The receptors originated from an adult who was a healthcare worker with PCR-confirmed SARS-CoV-2 infection or an uninfected control (not recorded which).

This chain joins TRBV6-5 and TRBJ2-5; TRBD2 is a possible D gene (6 bases). Trimming took off 4 bases at V and 1 base at J, with 10 bases between the two ends. Germline V CDR1 and CDR2: MNHEY, SVGAGI. This CDR3 region has 14 residues. The CDR3 region has the DNA TGTGCCAGCAGTTTCGAGCGGGCCCAAGAGACCCAGTACTTC. Translating it yields CASSFERAQETQYF.

The rearrangement joins TRBV6-5 to TRBJ1-2; D gene uncertain. The CDR3 is made up of 14 amino acids. V dropped 0 bases and J dropped 0 bases, with 5 bases sitting between them. CDR1 and CDR2 from the germline V gene are MNHEY and SVGAGI. Written as DNA, the CDR3 is TGTGCCAGCAGTTACTCGGTAGCTAACTATGGCTACACCTTC. Residues: CASSYSVANYGYTF.

This clonotype was seen repeatedly, ten times or more. This chain links TRBV6-2 or TRBV6-3 with TRBJ2-7; 7 positions agree with TRBD1. The germline gives CDR1 MNHEY, CDR2 SVGEGT. Trimming cost V 8 bases and J 10 bases; bases outside gene matches: 11. CDR3 length equals 12 residues. CDR3 region: CASRTTGTHQYF. CDR3 DNA sequence: TGTGCCAGCCGAACGACAGGGACGCACCAGTACTTC.

V gene TRBV19 combines with J gene TRBJ1-1; 11 nucleotides agree with TRBD1. Germline CDR1 reads LNHDA; CDR2 reads SQIVND (reference sequence). This CDR3 region has 14 residues. Trimming cost V 5 bases and J 4 bases; bases outside gene matches: 3. The CDR3 DNA reads as TGTGCCAGTAGTGCGGACAGGGGGCCCACTGAAGCTTTCTTT. Protein product: CASSADRGPTEAFF. Full variable domain (rest looked up from reference TRBV19 and TRBJ1-1): DGGITQSPKYLFRKEGQNVTLSCEQNLNHDAMYWYRQDPGQGLRLIYYSQIVNDFQKGDIAEGYSVSREKKESFPLTVTSAQKNPTAFYLCASSADRGPTEAFFGQGTRLTVV.

This clonotype has more than one count but fewer than ten. V and J are TRBV7-2 and TRBJ2-5, with D perhaps TRBD1 or TRBD2 (5 bases each). Germline V gene sequence: CDR1 SGHTA, CDR2 FQGNSA. The ends were cut back, 7 bases at V and 4 bases at J, with 16 bases in the middle. The CDR3 spans 14 residues. CDR3 nucleotide sequence: TGTGCCAGCAAGACAAGGGGACGGACAGAGACCCAGTACTTC. Translating gives CASKTRGRTETQYF.

This clonotype was found a few times. The gene calls are TRBV7-3 and TRBJ2-3, with 9 bases identical to TRBD2. The CDR3 covers 18 residues. After removal of 0 bases from V and 0 bases from J, the junction contained 7 bases not matched to a gene. Germline V gene data show CDR1 as SGHTA and CDR2 as FQGTGA. CDR3 protein: CASSLTAGGSSSTDTQYF. CDR3 bases: TGTGCCAGCAGCTTAACAGCGGGGGGCTCATCTAGCACAGATACGCAGTATTTT.

CDR3 nucleotides: TGCGCCAGCAGCCAAGGGGGCTCCTACGAGCAGTACTTC. Protein: CASSQGGSYEQYF. The V gene is TRBV4-1, the J gene TRBJ2-7, with no clear D. V was pared by 1 base and J by 0 bases, with 4 bases between. There are 13 residues in the CDR3. The germline gives CDR1 MGHRA, CDR2 YSYEKL.

This clonotype was observed once. The chain joins TRBV11-2 to TRBJ2-1; no clear D. CDR1 is SGHAT and CDR2 is FQNNGV in the germline V gene. The CDR3 sequence is 15 residues long. V gave up 5 bases and J gave up 0 bases, with 11 bases separating them. CDR3 nucleotide sequence: TGTGCCAGCAGCCCAAGCCCGAGCTCCTACAATGAGCAGTTCTTC. Protein sequence: CASSPSPSSYNEQFF.

This clonotype was picked up a small number of times. This chain links TRBV4-1 with TRBJ2-1, with 9 bases matching TRBD2. CDR3 length: 15 residues. Germline V gives CDR1 MGHRA, CDR2 YSYEKL. V trimming: 1 base; J trimming: 6 bases; junction bases outside the gene matches: 4. The CDR3 sequence is CASSQGTSAANEQFF. For the CDR3, the DNA is TGCGCCAGCAGCCAAGGGACTAGCGCTGCCAATGAGCAGTTCTTC.

The genes are TRBV12-3 or TRBV12-4 and TRBJ2-6; D is unclear. Between the trimmed V and J ends, which lost 7 bases and 3 bases, there was a span of 10 bases. The CDR3 is made up of 14 amino acids. The CDR3 region has the DNA TGTGCCAGCACCCTCCATAGTGGGGCCAACGTCCTGACTTTC. Translation: CASTLHSGANVLTF.

This chain joins TRBV5-1 and TRBJ2-2, with 10 nucleotides matching TRBD1. Germline V gene data show CDR1 as SGHRS and CDR2 as YFSETQ. After removal of 5 bases from V and 3 bases from J, the junction contained 7 bases not matched to a gene. The CDR3 covers 16 residues. The CDR3 spells CASRHAGQGYTGELFF. CDR3 DNA: TGCGCCAGCAGGCACGCGGGACAGGGGTACACCGGGGAGCTGTTTTTT. The whole variable domain, filled in from reference TRBV5-1 and TRBJ2-2, reads KAGVTQTPRYLIKTRGQQVTLSCSPISGHRSVSWYQQTPGQGLQFLFEYFSETQRNKGNFPGRFSGRQFSNSRSEMNVSTLELGDSALYLCASRHAGQGYTGELFFGEGSRLTVL.

This clonotype appeared many times. V is TRBV7-6 and J is TRBJ1-1; 9 nucleotides match TRBD1. V lost 5 bases to trimming and J lost 0 bases; unmatched junction nucleotides: 10. In germline, CDR1 is SGHVS, CDR2 FNYEAQ. This CDR3 is built from 17 residues. DNA of the CDR3: TGTGCCAGCAGCGCCGGGACAGGGTCCCCTCTGAACACTGAAGCTTTCTTT. Translating it yields CASSAGTGSPLNTEAFF.

This clonotype was counted many times. The V gene is TRBV6-5, the J gene TRBJ2-1; TRBD1 is a possible D gene (5 bases). This CDR3 comprises 14 residues. Per germline, CDR1 MNHEY and CDR2 SVGAGI. V lost 3 bases, J lost 4 bases, and 10 bases lay in between. The CDR3 spells CASSYADSYNEQFF. In DNA, the CDR3 is TGTGCCAGCAGTTATGCCGACAGTTACAATGAGCAGTTCTTC.

The V gene is TRBV28, the J gene TRBJ1-1; D is perhaps TRBD1 (6 bases). The length of the CDR3 is 13 residues. CDR1 MDHEN and CDR2 SYDVKM come from the germline V gene. V was pared by 5 bases and J by 5 bases, with 12 bases between. The CDR3 nucleotides are TGTGCCAGCAGTCTACGCAGGGGAACTGAAGCTTTCTTT. This codes for CASSLRRGTEAFF.

This clonotype occurred a few times. The chain combines TRBV5-1 with TRBJ2-3; D is uncertain. This CDR3 is built from 15 residues. Germline values: CDR1 SGHRS, CDR2 YFSETQ. Trimming took 2 bases from V and 4 from J, leaving 14 bases between them. The CDR3 loop is CASSLDISVADTQYF. The CDR3 region has the DNA TGCGCCAGCAGCTTAGACATCAGTGTGGCAGATACGCAGTATTTT.

On this clonotype itself: The junction departs from germline at one end; a sequencing error may be responsible. This chain uses TRBV10-3 with TRBJ2-1, with D possibly matching TRBD2 (6 bases). This CDR3 is 13 amino acids long. The germline V gene has CDR1 ENHRY and CDR2 SYGVKD. CDR3 protein: CAISGDSSNEQFF. For the CDR3, the DNA is TGTGCCATCAGTGGGGACTCCTCCAATGAGCAGTTCTTC.

DNA of the CDR3: TGTGCCAGCAGCTCAACTACTAGCGGGGGGATCAATGAGCAGTTCTTC. It yields the protein CASSSTTSGGINEQFF. J is TRBJ2-1 and V is TRBV7-9; 12 bases agree with TRBD2. CDR1 SEHNR and CDR2 FQNEAQ come from the germline V gene (reference sequence). The CDR3 is made up of 16 amino acids. The trim removed 4 bases at V and 6 bases at J, leaving 7 bases unmatched.

A few counts support this clonotype. The chain employs TRBV7-9 and TRBJ1-1; possible D gene TRBD1, 6 bases. This CDR3 has 12 residues. The V gene's germline CDR1 is SEHNR and CDR2 FQNEAQ (reference sequence). Between the trimmed V and J ends, which lost 1 base and 11 bases, there was a span of 11 bases. CDR3 loop: CASSLVPGGAFF. The CDR3 DNA reads TGTGCCAGCAGCTTAGTCCCGGGGGGCGCTTTCTTT.

This clonotype has a count of ten or more. The chain joins TRBV7-2 to TRBJ1-1; a weak D match, TRBD1 (5 bases). The CDR3 spans 14 residues. CDR1 and CDR2 from the germline V gene are SGHTA and FQGNSA. Trimming left V 11 bases short and J 6 bases short, with 22 bases between. In DNA form, the CDR3 reads TGTGCCTTGAGGGAGGCGGGGGATCTCCCTGAAGCTTTCTTT. Its translation: CALREAGDLPEAFF.

This clonotype was seen ten or more times. The chain carries TRBV7-2 and TRBJ2-3, with TRBD2 matching 14 bases. Germline lookup yields CDR1 SGHTA and CDR2 FQGNSA. This CDR3 comprises 17 residues. With V trimmed by 3 bases and J by 0 bases, 2 bases remained unmatched. This CDR3 is CASSLGTSGGSTDTQYF. For the CDR3, the DNA is TGTGCCAGCAGCTTGGGGACTAGCGGGGGTAGCACAGATACGCAGTATTTT.

This sequence joins TRBV4-2 and TRBJ2-7, with 9 bases that match TRBD2. The CDR3 contains 13 residues. V gave up 3 bases and J gave up 6 bases; unmatched junction bases: 3. Per germline, CDR1 LGHNA and CDR2 YNFKEQ. CDR3 sequence reads: CASSQGLASEQYF. The CDR3, as DNA: TGTGCCAGCAGCCAGGGACTAGCCAGCGAGCAGTACTTC.

The V call is TRBV12-3 or TRBV12-4, the J call TRBJ2-7; no clear D. The CDR3 runs 14 residues. With 2 bases removed from V and 2 bases from J, the gap between germline ends came to 10 bases. This CDR3 reads CASSLTASPYEQYF. CDR3 sequence (DNA): TGTGCCAGCAGTTTAACAGCTTCTCCCTACGAGCAGTACTTC.

The gene calls are TRBV7-9 and TRBJ2-2; TRBD1 aligns across 7 bases. The CDR3 consists of 16 residues. Germline V gene lookup returns CDR1 SEHNR and CDR2 FQNEAQ (reference sequence). The junction had 6 bases not matched to a gene; V was cut back by 5 bases and J by 0 bases. In DNA, the CDR3 is TGTGCCAGCAGCGAACGGGACAGACCGAACACCGGGGAGCTGTTTTTT. It translates to CASSERDRPNTGELFF.

The chain recombines TRBV1 with TRBJ2-7; the table names TRBD1, a call not compared with the DNA. TRBV1 corresponds to a pseudogene. The CDR3 runs to 16 residues. In DNA form, the CDR3 reads TGCACCAGCAGCCAAGAGCGGCAGGGGCACCCCTACGAGCAGTACTTC. Amino acid sequence: CTSSQERQGHPYEQYF.

This clonotype occurred many times. This chain joins TRBV9 and TRBJ2-1; 10 nucleotides align to TRBD1. The trim removed 0 bases at V and 4 bases at J, leaving 1 base unmatched. Germline V gives CDR1 SGDLS, CDR2 YYNGEE. The CDR3 totals 15 residues. The CDR3, as DNA: TGTGCCAGCAGCGTAGGACAGGGGGCATACAATGAGCAGTTCTTC. Translated, it gives CASSVGQGAYNEQFF.

This clonotype has a handful of counts. This chain links TRBV20-1 with TRBJ2-2; TRBD1 aligns across 8 bases. Germline trimming cut 0 bases from V and 2 bases from J; bases unmatched to any gene: 2. This CDR3 spans 15 amino acids. CDR1 is DFQATT, CDR2 SNEGSKA, per germline (reference sequence). CDR3: CSARDGQGNTGELFF. CDR3 bases: TGCAGTGCTAGAGACGGACAGGGAAACACCGGGGAGCTGTTTTTT.

This clonotype was seen many times. The genes are TRBV7-2 and TRBJ1-1; 7 bases fit TRBD1. The germline V gene has CDR1 SGHTA and CDR2 FQGNSA. There are 15 residues in the CDR3. V shed 5 bases, J shed 0 bases, and the junction held 6 bases outside the gene matches. The CDR3 sequence is CASSQQGQMNTEAFF. The CDR3 DNA sequence: TGTGCCAGCAGCCAACAGGGACAGATGAACACTGAAGCTTTCTTT.

There are many counts of this clonotype. The chain uses TRBV5-1 and TRBJ2-7, with D hard to call. CDR1 and CDR2 from the germline V gene are SGHRS and YFSETQ. The CDR3 runs to 13 residues. Trimming cost V 4 bases and J 3 bases, with 11 bases left between them. In DNA form, the CDR3 reads TGCGCCAGCAGCCAAGACGGTTACTACGAGCAGTACTTC. It translates to CASSQDGYYEQYF.

The sample holds a few counts of this clonotype. The V and J genes are TRBV5-6 and TRBJ1-4; D is ambiguous. Trimming pared 1 base from V and 5 bases from J, leaving 9 bases between. This CDR3 region has 14 residues. From germline, CDR1 is SGHDT and CDR2 YYEEEE. The chain's CDR3 is CASSLNKENEKLFF. The CDR3, as DNA: TGTGCCAGCAGCTTGAATAAGGAGAATGAAAAACTGTTTTTT. The full variable domain, in which reference TRBV5-6 and TRBJ1-4 provide the parts outside the CDR3, is DAGVTQSPTHLIKTRGQQVTLRCSPKSGHDTVSWYQQALGQGPQFIFQYYEEEERQRGNFPDRFSGHQFPNYSSELNVNALLLGDSALYLCASSLNKENEKLFFGSGTQLSVL.

The chain combines TRBV27 with TRBJ1-5; D is unclear. Trimming stripped 2 bases from V and 4 bases from J, with 12 bases between. CDR1 and CDR2 from the germline V gene are MNHEY and SMNVEV (reference sequence). The length of the CDR3 is 15 residues. CDR3 sequence reads: CASSLVGRLNQPQHF. CDR3 sequence (DNA): TGTGCCAGCAGTTTAGTAGGACGGTTAAATCAGCCCCAGCATTTT.